The rows below give T cell receptor beta chains drawn from one sample of a study of OX40 agonist ivuxolimab in advanced cancers. Measured with immunoSEQ multiplex PCR; TCRdb has only the in-frame clones, and not every one. Here the sample spans approximately 94,000 clones, 75% to 95% being singletons. The sequencing used CD4+ or CD8+ T cells sorted from blood, collected in a trial of the OX40 agonist ivuxolimab. The receptor set was obtained from an adult with an advanced solid tumor such as melanoma, head and neck, liver or kidney cancer. Each CDR3 is given with its conserved first and last residue. A D gene is named only where the DNA matches it firmly. Only part of the rows carry a size: once, few, many, or a class if the clone is expanded.

- | - | TRBJ1-2 | TRBV11-2 | CASNPQGYEGYGYTF | TGTGCCAGCAATCCTCAGGGATATGAAGGCTATGGCTACACCTTC
- | - | TRBJ2-6 | TRBV7-9 | CASSLGSGTYSGANVLTF | TGTGCCAGCAGCTTGGGATCCGGGACATACTCTGGGGCCAACGTCCTGACTTTC
TRBD1 | few | TRBJ2-3 | TRBV29-1 | CSVVGGDRGGTDTQYF | TGCAGCGTTGTCGGCGGGGACAGGGGAGGCACAGATACGCAGTATTTT
- | - | TRBJ1-1 | TRBV4-1 | CASSREQGRNTEAFF | TGCGCCAGCAGCCGAGAACAGGGACGGAACACTGAAGCTTTCTTT
TRBD2 | - | TRBJ2-4 | TRBV4-2 | CASSIMTGGDKNIQYF | TGTGCCAGCAGCATAATGACGGGAGGGGACAAAAACATTCAGTACTTC
- | - | TRBJ1-4 | TRBV19 | CASVRAKEENEKLFF | TGTGCCAGTGTGCGAGCCAAAGAGGAAAATGAAAAACTGTTTTTT
- | - | TRBJ2-1 | TRBV4-3 | CASSPLLGGFDEQFF | TGCGCCAGCAGCCCACTGCTAGGGGGTTTCGATGAGCAGTTCTTC
TRBD2 | - | TRBJ2-1 | TRBV7-3 | CASSSMGLETEQFF | TGTGCCAGCAGCTCCATGGGACTAGAGACTGAGCAGTTCTTC
- | few | TRBJ2-7 | TRBV11-2 | CASSPDRGEQYF | TGTGCCAGCAGCCCGGACAGAGGCGAGCAGTACTTC
TRBD2 | - | TRBJ2-1 | TRBV7-3 | CASSRGSLTYNEQFF | TGTGCCAGCAGCCGCGGGAGCTTAACCTACAATGAGCAGTTCTTC
- | - | TRBJ1-5 | TRBV7-6 | CASSSQGGGWPQHF | TGTGCCAGCAGCTCCCAGGGAGGAGGGTGGCCCCAGCATTTT
- | - | TRBJ1-4 | TRBV2 | CASRGDNEKLFF | TGTGCCAGCCGGGGAGATAATGAAAAACTGTTTTTT
- | - | TRBJ2-2 | TRBV2 | CASTKFDTGELFF | TGTGCCAGCACCAAATTTGACACCGGGGAGCTGTTTTTT
- | - | TRBJ2-1 | TRBV4-3 | CASSQDTNWRLF | TGCGCCAGCAGCCAAGATACAAACTGGAGGCTCTTC
- | - | TRBJ2-1 | TRBV9 | CASSAGVNSYNEQFF | TGTGCCAGCAGCGCCGGGGTCAACTCCTACAATGAGCAGTTCTTC
- | - | TRBJ1-3 | TRBV2 | CASSDIGQPGNTIYF | TGTGCCAGCAGTGATATAGGACAACCTGGAAACACCATATATTTT
TRBD1 | - | TRBJ1-1 | TRBV18 | CASSRNRTGVTEAFF | TGTGCCAGCTCACGAAACCGGACAGGGGTCACTGAAGCTTTCTTT
TRBD1 | - | TRBJ2-7 | TRBV18 | CASSRPSRGRPYEQYF | TGTGCCAGCTCACGACCGAGCAGGGGGCGGCCCTACGAGCAGTACTTC
TRBD2 | - | TRBJ2-1 | TRBV7-3 | CASSSRTGTSGNEQFF | TGTGCCAGCAGCTCCAGGACAGGGACTAGCGGCAATGAGCAGTTCTTC
- | - | TRBJ2-5 | TRBV10-3 | CAISEGETQYF | TGTGCCATCAGTGAGGGGGAGACCCAGTACTTC
- | - | TRBJ1-1 | TRBV18 | CASSVTAPSTEAFF | TGTGCCAGCTCAGTGACAGCGCCCAGCACTGAAGCTTTCTTT
TRBD1 | - | TRBJ1-2 | TRBV5-8 | CASSLVGQANYGYTF | TGTGCCAGCAGCTTGGTGGGACAGGCAAACTATGGCTACACCTTC
- | once | TRBJ1-5 | TRBV5-6 | CASSLTGMHQPQHF | TGTGCCAGCAGCTTGACAGGGATGCATCAGCCCCAGCATTTT
TRBD1 | - | TRBJ2-7 | TRBV5-1 | CASRVASQGYYEQYF | TGCGCCAGCAGGGTCGCCTCACAGGGGTACTACGAGCAGTACTTC